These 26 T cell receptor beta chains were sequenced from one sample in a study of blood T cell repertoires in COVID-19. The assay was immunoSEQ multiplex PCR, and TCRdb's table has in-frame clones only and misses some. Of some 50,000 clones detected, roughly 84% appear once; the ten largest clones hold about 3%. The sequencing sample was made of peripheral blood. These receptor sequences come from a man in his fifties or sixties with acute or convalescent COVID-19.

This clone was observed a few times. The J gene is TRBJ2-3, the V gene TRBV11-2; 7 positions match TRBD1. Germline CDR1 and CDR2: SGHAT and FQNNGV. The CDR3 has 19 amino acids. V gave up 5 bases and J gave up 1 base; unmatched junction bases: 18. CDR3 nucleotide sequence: TGTGCCAGCAGCACACGTGACCTACAGGGGCCCTTTGGCACAGATACGCAGTATTTT. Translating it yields CASSTRDLQGPFGTDTQYF.

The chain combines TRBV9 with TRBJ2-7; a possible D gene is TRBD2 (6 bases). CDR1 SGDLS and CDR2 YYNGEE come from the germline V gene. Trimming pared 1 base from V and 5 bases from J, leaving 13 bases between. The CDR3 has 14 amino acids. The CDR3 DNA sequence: TGTGCCAGCAGCGTACGATGGGAGGCCAACGAGCAGTACTTC. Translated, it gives CASSVRWEANEQYF.

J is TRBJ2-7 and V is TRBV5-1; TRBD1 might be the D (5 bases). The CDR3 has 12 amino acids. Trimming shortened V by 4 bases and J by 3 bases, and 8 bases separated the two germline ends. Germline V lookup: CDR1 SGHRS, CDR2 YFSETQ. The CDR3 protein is CASSIDSYEQYF. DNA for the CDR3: TGCGCCAGCAGCATTGACAGCTACGAGCAGTACTTC.

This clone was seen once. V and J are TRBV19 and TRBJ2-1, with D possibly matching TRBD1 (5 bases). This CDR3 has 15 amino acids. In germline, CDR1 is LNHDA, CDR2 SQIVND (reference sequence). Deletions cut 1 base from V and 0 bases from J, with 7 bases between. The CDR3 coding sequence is TGTGCCAGTAGTATAGGTGACAGCTCCTACAATGAGCAGTTCTTC. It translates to CASSIGDSSYNEQFF.

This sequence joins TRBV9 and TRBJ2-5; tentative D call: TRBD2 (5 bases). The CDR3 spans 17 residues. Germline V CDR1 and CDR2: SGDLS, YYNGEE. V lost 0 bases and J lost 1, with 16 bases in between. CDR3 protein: CASSVAPSPAGQETQYF. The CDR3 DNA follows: TGTGCCAGCAGCGTAGCCCCCTCCCCCGCGGGCCAAGAGACCCAGTACTTC.

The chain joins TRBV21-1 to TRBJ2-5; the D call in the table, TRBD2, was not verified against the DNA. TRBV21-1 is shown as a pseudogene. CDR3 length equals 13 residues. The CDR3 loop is CASSKGARKRGYF. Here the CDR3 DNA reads TGTGCCAGCAGCAAAGGAGCGAGGAAGCGGGGTTACTTC.

CDR3 in amino acids: CASSLDKNYGYTF. The CDR3 DNA reads as TGTGCCAGCAGTTTGGACAAGAACTATGGCTACACCTTC. V usage is TRBV27 and J usage is TRBJ1-2, with a tentative D call TRBD1 (5 bases). Trimming pared 3 bases from V and 2 bases from J, leaving 7 bases between. In germline, CDR1 is MNHEY, CDR2 SMNVEV (reference sequence). This CDR3 contains 13 residues.

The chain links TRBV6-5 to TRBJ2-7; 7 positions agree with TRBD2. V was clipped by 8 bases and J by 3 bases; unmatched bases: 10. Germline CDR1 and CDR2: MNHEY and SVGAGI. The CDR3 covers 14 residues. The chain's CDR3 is CASGSRREGYEQYF. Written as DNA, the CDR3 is TGTGCCAGCGGATCACGTAGGGAGGGCTACGAGCAGTACTTC.

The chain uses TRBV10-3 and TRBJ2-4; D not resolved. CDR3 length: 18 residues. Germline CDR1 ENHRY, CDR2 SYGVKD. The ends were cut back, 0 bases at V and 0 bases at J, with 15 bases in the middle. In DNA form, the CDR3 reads TGTGCCATCAGTGAGTCGGCGCAAGACTCTATAGCCAAAAACATTCAGTACTTC. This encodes CAISESAQDSIAKNIQYF.

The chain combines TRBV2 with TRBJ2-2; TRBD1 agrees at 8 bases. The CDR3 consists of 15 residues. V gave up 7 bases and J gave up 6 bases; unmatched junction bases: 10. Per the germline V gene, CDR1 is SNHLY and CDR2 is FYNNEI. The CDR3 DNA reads TGTGCCAGCAAGCCAGGGGGCGTATTGCCCGGGGAGCTGTTTTTT. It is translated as CASKPGGVLPGELFF. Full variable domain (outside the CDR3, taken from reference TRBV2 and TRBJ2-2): EPEVTQTPSHQVTQMGQEVILRCVPISNHLYFYWYRQILGQKVEFLVSFYNNEISEKSEIFDDQFSVERPDGSNFTLKIRSTKLEDSAMYFCASKPGGVLPGELFFGEGSRLTVL.

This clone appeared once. The CDR3 DNA is TGTGCCAGTAGCAGCACCGGGACAGGGTTTAGTGAGCAGTACTTC. Translated: CASSSTGTGFSEQYF. The gene calls are TRBV19 and TRBJ2-7, with 9 positions matching TRBD1. Germline V gene sequence: CDR1 LNHDA, CDR2 SQIVND (reference sequence). V shed 6 bases, J shed 7 bases, and the junction held 13 bases outside the gene matches. CDR3 length: 15 amino acids.

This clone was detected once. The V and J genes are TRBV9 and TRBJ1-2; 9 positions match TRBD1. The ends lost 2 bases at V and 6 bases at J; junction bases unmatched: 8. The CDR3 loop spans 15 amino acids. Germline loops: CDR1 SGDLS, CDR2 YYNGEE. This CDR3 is CASSVEPGQGNGYTF. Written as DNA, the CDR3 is TGTGCCAGCAGCGTGGAACCGGGACAGGGCAATGGCTACACCTTC.

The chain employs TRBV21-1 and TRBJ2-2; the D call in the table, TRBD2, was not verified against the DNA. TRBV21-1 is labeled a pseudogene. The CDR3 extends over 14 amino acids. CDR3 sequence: CASRSGANTGELFF. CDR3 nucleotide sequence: TGTGCCAGCAGGAGCGGGGCGAACACCGGGGAGCTGTTTTTT.

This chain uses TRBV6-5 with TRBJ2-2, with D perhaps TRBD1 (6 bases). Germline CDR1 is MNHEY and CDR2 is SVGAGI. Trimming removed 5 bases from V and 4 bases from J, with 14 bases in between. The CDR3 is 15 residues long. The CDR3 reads CASSKQGGSTGELFF. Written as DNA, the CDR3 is TGTGCCAGCAGTAAACAGGGTGGAAGCACCGGGGAGCTGTTTTTT.

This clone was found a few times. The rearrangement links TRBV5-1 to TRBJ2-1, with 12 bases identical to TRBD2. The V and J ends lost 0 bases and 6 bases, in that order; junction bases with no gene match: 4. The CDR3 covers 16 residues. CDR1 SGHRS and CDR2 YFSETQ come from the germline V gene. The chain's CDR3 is CASSLATSGRSNEQFF. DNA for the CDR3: TGCGCCAGCAGCTTGGCCACTAGCGGGAGGTCCAATGAGCAGTTCTTC.

CDR3 in amino acids: CASSREASGLQETQYF. The CDR3 bases are TGCGCCAGCAGCCGTGAGGCTAGCGGGTTGCAAGAGACCCAGTACTTC. V gene TRBV10-2 combines with J gene TRBJ2-5, with 8 bases identical to TRBD2. The length of the CDR3 is 16 residues. Per germline, CDR1 WSHSY and CDR2 SAAADI. The V and J ends lost 6 bases and 2 bases, in that order; junction bases with no gene match: 11.

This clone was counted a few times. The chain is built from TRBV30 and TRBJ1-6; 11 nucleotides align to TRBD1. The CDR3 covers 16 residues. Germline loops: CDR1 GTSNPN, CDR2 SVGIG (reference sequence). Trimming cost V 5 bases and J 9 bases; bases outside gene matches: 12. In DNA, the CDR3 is TGTGCCTGGCACTCCAGCGGGACAGGGGGTGGTTCACCCCTCCACTTT. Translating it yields CAWHSSGTGGGSPLHF. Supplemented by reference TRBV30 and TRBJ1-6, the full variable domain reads SQTIHQWPATLVQPVGSPLSLECTVEGTSNPNLYWYRQAAGRGLQLLFYSVGIGQISSEVPQNLSASRPQDRQFILSSKKLLLSDSGFYLCAWHSSGTGGGSPLHFGNGTRLTVT.

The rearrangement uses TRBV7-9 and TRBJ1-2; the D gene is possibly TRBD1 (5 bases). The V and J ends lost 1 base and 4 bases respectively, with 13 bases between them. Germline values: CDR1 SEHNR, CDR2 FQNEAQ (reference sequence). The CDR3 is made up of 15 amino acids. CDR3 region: CASSLESGWSYGYTF. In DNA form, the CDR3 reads TGTGCCAGCAGCTTAGAGTCAGGGTGGAGCTATGGCTACACCTTC.

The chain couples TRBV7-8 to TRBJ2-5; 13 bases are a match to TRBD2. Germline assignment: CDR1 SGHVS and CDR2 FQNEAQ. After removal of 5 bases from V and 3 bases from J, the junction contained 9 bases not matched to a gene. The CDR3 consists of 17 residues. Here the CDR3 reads CASSRGLAGVGEETQYF. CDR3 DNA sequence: TGTGCCAGCAGCCGAGGACTAGCGGGGGTCGGGGAAGAGACCCAGTACTTC.

CDR3 amino acids: CSASSDGERSDTQYF. CDR3 sequence (DNA): TGCAGTGCTAGTTCGGACGGGGAGAGGTCAGATACGCAGTATTTT. J is TRBJ2-3 and V is TRBV20-1, with D maybe TRBD2 (5 bases). Per germline, CDR1 DFQATT and CDR2 SNEGSKA (reference sequence). V lost 3 bases and J 4 bases, leaving 17 bases between the germline ends. The CDR3 is 15 residues long.

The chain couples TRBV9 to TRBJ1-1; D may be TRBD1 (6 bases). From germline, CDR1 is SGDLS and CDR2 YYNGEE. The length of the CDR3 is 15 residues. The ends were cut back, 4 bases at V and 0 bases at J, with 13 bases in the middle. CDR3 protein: CASSPVGTMNTEAFF. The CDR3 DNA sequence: TGTGCCAGCAGCCCCGTTGGGACAATGAACACTGAAGCTTTCTTT.

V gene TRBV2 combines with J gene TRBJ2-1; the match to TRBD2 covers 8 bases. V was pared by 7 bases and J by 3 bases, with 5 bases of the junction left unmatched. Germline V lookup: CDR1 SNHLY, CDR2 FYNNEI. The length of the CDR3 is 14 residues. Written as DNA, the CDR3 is TGTGCCAGCACAGTAGCGGGGAGCTACAATGAGCAGTTCTTC. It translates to CASTVAGSYNEQFF. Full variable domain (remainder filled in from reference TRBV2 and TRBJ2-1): EPEVTQTPSHQVTQMGQEVILRCVPISNHLYFYWYRQILGQKVEFLVSFYNNEISEKSEIFDDQFSVERPDGSNFTLKIRSTKLEDSAMYFCASTVAGSYNEQFFGPGTRLTVL.

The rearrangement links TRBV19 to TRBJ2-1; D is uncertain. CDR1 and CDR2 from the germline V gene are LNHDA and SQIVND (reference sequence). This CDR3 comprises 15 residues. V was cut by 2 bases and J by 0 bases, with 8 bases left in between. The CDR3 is CASSISGVSYNEQFF. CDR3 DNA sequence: TGTGCCAGTAGTATATCCGGAGTCTCCTACAATGAGCAGTTCTTC.

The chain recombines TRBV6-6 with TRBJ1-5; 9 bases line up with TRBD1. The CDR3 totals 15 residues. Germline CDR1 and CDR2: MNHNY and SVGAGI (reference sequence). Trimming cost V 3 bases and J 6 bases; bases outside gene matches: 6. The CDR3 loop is CASSYGNRGPQPQHF. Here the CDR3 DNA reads TGTGCCAGCAGTTATGGTAACAGGGGGCCTCAGCCCCAGCATTTT.

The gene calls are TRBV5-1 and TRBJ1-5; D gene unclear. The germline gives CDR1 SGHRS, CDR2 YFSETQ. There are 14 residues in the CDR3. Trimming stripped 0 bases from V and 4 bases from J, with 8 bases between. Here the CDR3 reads CASSLESPNQPQHF. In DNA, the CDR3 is TGCGCCAGCAGCTTGGAGAGCCCAAATCAGCCCCAGCATTTT.

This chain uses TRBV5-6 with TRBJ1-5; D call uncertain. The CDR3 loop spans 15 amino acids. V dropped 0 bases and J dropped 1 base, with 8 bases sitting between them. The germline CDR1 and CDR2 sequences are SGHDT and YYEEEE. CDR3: CASSLGPGSNQPQHF. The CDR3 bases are TGTGCCAGCAGCTTGGGGCCCGGGAGCAATCAGCCCCAGCATTTT.